Below are 20 T cell receptor beta chains sequenced from a single sample in a study of shared clonotypes between healthy human individuals. Sequencing was performed with immunoSEQ multiplex PCR; in TCRdb, only in-frame clones are kept and a portion is missing. The sample consists of hundreds of thousands of clones, 97% of them appearing once. Sequencing was performed on naive CD4+ T cells sorted from blood. Indicated subset: CD45RA+ positively selected. These receptors originate from a woman aged 25 to 39 in good health.

This chain links TRBV19 with TRBJ2-1; 12 nucleotides agree with TRBD2. From germline, CDR1 is LNHDA and CDR2 SQIVND (reference sequence). This CDR3 spans 17 amino acids. The V and J ends lost 6 bases and 5 bases, in that order; junction bases with no gene match: 11. The CDR3 reads CASSATTGLAGNNEQFF. DNA of the CDR3: TGTGCCAGTAGCGCGACTACCGGACTAGCGGGAAACAATGAGCAGTTCTTC.

The rearrangement uses TRBV25-1 and TRBJ2-5; tentatively, D is TRBD1 or TRBD2 (5 bases each). This CDR3 is built from 14 residues. Trimming removed 4 bases at V and 10 bases at J, with 19 bases between. CDR1 MGHDK and CDR2 SYGVNS come from the germline V gene. CDR3 DNA: TGTGCCAGCAGTGTTGCGCCCGGGGTGGGGGACCAGTACTTC. Translated, it gives CASSVAPGVGDQYF.

V is TRBV18 and J is TRBJ1-4; a weak D match, TRBD1 (6 bases). V lost 2 bases to trimming and J lost 4 bases, with 11 bases between them. The CDR3 loop spans 15 amino acids. Looked up from germline, CDR1 is KGHSH and CDR2 is LQKENI. The CDR3 reads CASSPGGDNNEKLFF. CDR3 nucleotide sequence: TGTGCCAGCTCACCAGGCGGGGACAATAATGAAAAACTGTTTTTT.

J is TRBJ2-2 and V is TRBV27; D is undetermined. V was pared by 4 bases and J by 0 bases, with 12 bases between. This CDR3 spans 16 amino acids. Germline V CDR1 and CDR2: MNHEY, SMNVEV (reference sequence). The CDR3 here is CASSSTHLSNTGELFF. For the CDR3, the DNA is TGTGCCAGCAGTTCGACCCACCTTTCGAACACCGGGGAGCTGTTTTTT.

The rearrangement joins TRBV2 to TRBJ1-1; 8 nucleotides line up with TRBD1. J gave up 4 bases and V 8 bases, and 6 bases lay outside the gene matches. Germline V gives CDR1 SNHLY, CDR2 FYNNEI. The CDR3 has 13 amino acids. Here the CDR3 reads CASQPTGVTEAFF. CDR3 sequence (DNA): TGTGCCAGCCAACCGACAGGGGTCACTGAAGCTTTCTTT.

This chain connects TRBV6-5 to TRBJ2-7; 8 nucleotides agree with TRBD2. The CDR3 has 14 residues. Germline CDR1 MNHEY, CDR2 SVGAGI. The junction had 6 bases not matched to a gene; V was cut back by 5 bases and J by 3 bases. CDR3 sequence (DNA): TGTGCCAGCAGTCGAAGAGCGGGAGTCTACGAGCAGTACTTC. It is translated as CASSRRAGVYEQYF.

The rearrangement uses TRBV6-5 and TRBJ2-5; 8 nucleotides align to TRBD2. The J call may not be correct, given that the DNA end is closer to TRBJ2-7. This CDR3 is 15 amino acids long. CDR1 MNHEY and CDR2 SVGAGI come from the germline V gene. The CDR3 spells CASSYSRTSLGEQYF. The CDR3 DNA reads TGTGCCAGCAGTTACTCGCGGACTAGCCTGGGCGAGCAGTACTTC.

DNA for the CDR3: TGTGCCAGCAGTGACGGGACTAGCGGGAGCACATCCTACGAGCAGTACTTC. It translates to CASSDGTSGSTSYEQYF. The chain combines TRBV25-1 with TRBJ2-7, with TRBD2 matching 14 bases. Germline V gene lookup returns CDR1 MGHDK and CDR2 SYGVNS. J was trimmed by 1 base and V by 3 bases; bases with no gene match: 5. This CDR3 region has 17 residues.

The V call is TRBV27, the J call TRBJ2-7; D perhaps matches TRBD2 (6 bases). Trimming took 2 bases from V and 0 from J, leaving 11 bases between them. There are 15 residues in the CDR3. Looked up from germline, CDR1 is MNHEY and CDR2 is SMNVEV (reference sequence). Here the CDR3 reads CASSLAGLSSYEQYF. DNA of the CDR3: TGTGCCAGCAGTTTAGCGGGACTGAGCTCCTACGAGCAGTACTTC.

The chain has TRBV5-4 and TRBJ2-3; D is unresolved. V gave up 0 bases and J gave up 6 bases, with 14 bases separating them. In germline, CDR1 is SGHNT, CDR2 YYREEE (reference sequence). The CDR3 loop spans 15 amino acids. The CDR3 region is CASSLEGTSVDTQYF. CDR3 coding DNA: TGTGCCAGCAGCTTGGAGGGAACCAGCGTTGATACGCAGTATTTT.

This rearrangement joins TRBV25-1 to TRBJ2-1; 7 nucleotides agree with TRBD1. CDR3 size: 12 residues. Looked up from germline, CDR1 is MGHDK and CDR2 is SYGVNS. V lost 6 bases and J lost 9; bases outside the gene matches: 5. CDR3 region: CASRDRYGEQFF. CDR3 DNA sequence: TGTGCCAGCAGGGACAGGTATGGTGAGCAGTTCTTC.

The chain couples TRBV30 to TRBJ1-5; D might be TRBD1 (5 bases). The CDR3 is 14 amino acids. Germline CDR1 is GTSNPN and CDR2 is SVGIG (reference sequence). Trimming shortened V by 5 bases and J by 7 bases, and 18 bases separated the two germline ends. The CDR3: CAWSRGPGGQPQHF. The CDR3 region has the DNA TGTGCCTGGTCGAGGGGACCCGGTGGGCAGCCCCAGCATTTT. The full variable domain, its missing parts supplied by reference TRBV30 and TRBJ1-5, is SQTIHQWPATLVQPVGSPLSLECTVEGTSNPNLYWYRQAAGRGLQLLFYSVGIGQISSEVPQNLSASRPQDRQFILSSKKLLLSDSGFYLCAWSRGPGGQPQHFGDGTRLSIL.

This clone was detected only once. This rearrangement joins TRBV28 to TRBJ1-2; TRBD1 matches 7 bases. The junction had 9 bases not matched to a gene; V was cut back by 7 bases and J by 4 bases. Germline V gene data show CDR1 as MDHEN and CDR2 as SYDVKM. The CDR3 runs 14 residues. The CDR3 here is CASNTPGQSYGYTF. The CDR3 DNA is TGTGCCAGCAACACTCCGGGACAGAGCTATGGCTACACCTTC.

This clone was recorded a few times. The chain has TRBV28 and TRBJ1-5; no firm D call. The germline gives CDR1 MDHEN, CDR2 SYDVKM. V dropped 6 bases and J dropped 11 bases, with 11 bases sitting between them. CDR3 length equals 11 residues. CDR3 nucleotide sequence: TGTGCCAGCAGCACGTCTTTGGCCCAGCATTTT. Translation: CASSTSLAQHF.

This rearrangement joins TRBV4-1 to TRBJ2-1; the D is unclear. Germline V gene data show CDR1 as MGHRA and CDR2 as YSYEKL. Trimming cost V 5 bases and J 10 bases, with 15 bases left between them. The CDR3 runs 13 residues. In DNA, the CDR3 is TGCGCCAGCAGCGGCACCCTTAAGTCGGAGCAGTTCTTC. It encodes CASSGTLKSEQFF.

The rearrangement links TRBV28 to TRBJ2-1, with a weak D call TRBD2 (5 bases). Per the germline V gene, CDR1 is MDHEN and CDR2 is SYDVKM. The CDR3 length is 16 residues. V was shortened by 6 bases and J by 8 bases, with 23 bases between the two germline ends. As DNA, the CDR3 is TGTGCCAGCAGCGCCGGTGGACTTTCCCCCGGGGATGAGCAGTTCTTC. It codes for CASSAGGLSPGDEQFF.

V is TRBV7-9 and J is TRBJ1-5; maybe TRBD1 (6 bases). CDR1 and CDR2 (germline): SEHNR, FQNEAQ (reference sequence). Trimming removed 5 bases at V and 0 bases at J, with 14 bases between. CDR3 size: 16 residues. The CDR3 DNA follows: TGTGCCAGCAGCGCGGGACACGCTTATAGCAATCAGCCCCAGCATTTT. Protein product: CASSAGHAYSNQPQHF.

V is TRBV11-2 and J is TRBJ2-1; perhaps D is TRBD1 or TRBD2 (5 bases each). Trimming cost V 5 bases and J 0 bases, with 8 bases left between them. The CDR3 loop spans 14 amino acids. Germline CDR1 reads SGHAT; CDR2 reads FQNNGV. The CDR3 loop is CASSPGSSYNEQFF. CDR3 nucleotides: TGTGCCAGCAGCCCAGGGAGCTCCTACAATGAGCAGTTCTTC.

V gene TRBV28 combines with J gene TRBJ2-3; D may correspond to TRBD1 or TRBD2 (7 bases each). The V end lost 10 bases, the J end lost 4 bases, and 18 bases lay between the germline ends. Per the germline V gene, CDR1 is MDHEN and CDR2 is SYDVKM. CDR3 length equals 14 residues. The CDR3 loop reads CATTRGGLADTQYF. The CDR3 coding sequence is TGTGCCACGACCAGGGGGGGTTTGGCAGATACGCAGTATTTT.

This clone has a single count. The chain links TRBV5-4 to TRBJ2-3, with TRBD2 identical over 7 bases. The CDR3 extends over 15 amino acids. The junction had 8 bases not matched to a gene; V was cut back by 0 bases and J by 7 bases. Germline loops: CDR1 SGHNT, CDR2 YYREEE (reference sequence). CDR3: CASSLVGGSENTQYF. The CDR3 DNA sequence: TGTGCCAGCAGCTTGGTGGGCGGGAGTGAGAATACGCAGTATTTT.